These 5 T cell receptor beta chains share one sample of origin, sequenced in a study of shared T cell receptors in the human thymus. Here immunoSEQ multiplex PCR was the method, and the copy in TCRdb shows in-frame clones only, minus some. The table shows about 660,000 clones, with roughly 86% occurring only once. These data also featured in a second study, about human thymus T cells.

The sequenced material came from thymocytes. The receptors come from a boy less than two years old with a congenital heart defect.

CDR3 region: CASSSALAGEYNEQFF. CDR3 coding DNA: TGCGCCAGCAGTTCCGCACTAGCGGGTGAATACAATGAGCAGTTCTTC. The chain joins TRBV4-1 to TRBJ2-1, with 9 bases identical to TRBD2. The germline gives CDR1 MGHRA, CDR2 YSYEKL. The CDR3 spans 16 residues. Trimming took 6 bases from V and 4 from J; bases not matched to a gene: 10.

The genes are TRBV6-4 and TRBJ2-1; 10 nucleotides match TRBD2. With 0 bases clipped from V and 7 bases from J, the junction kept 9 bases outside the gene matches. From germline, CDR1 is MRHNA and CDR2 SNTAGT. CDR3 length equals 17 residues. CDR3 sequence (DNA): TGTGCCAGCAGTGACTCAGGGGCTAGCGGGAGTAGGAATGAGCAGTTCTTC. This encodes CASSDSGASGSRNEQFF.

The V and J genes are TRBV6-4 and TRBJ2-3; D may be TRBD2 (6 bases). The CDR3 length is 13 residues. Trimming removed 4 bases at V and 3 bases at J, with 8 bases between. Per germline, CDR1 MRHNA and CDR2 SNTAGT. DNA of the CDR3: TGTGCCAGCAGTGTTGCGGGAACAGATACGCAGTATTTT. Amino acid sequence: CASSVAGTDTQYF.

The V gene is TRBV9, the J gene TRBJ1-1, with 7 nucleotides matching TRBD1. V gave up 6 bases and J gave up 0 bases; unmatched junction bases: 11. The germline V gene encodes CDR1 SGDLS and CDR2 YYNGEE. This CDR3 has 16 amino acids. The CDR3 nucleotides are TGTGCCAGCACCCCACTGGGGACAGCAATGAACACTGAAGCTTTCTTT. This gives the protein CASTPLGTAMNTEAFF.

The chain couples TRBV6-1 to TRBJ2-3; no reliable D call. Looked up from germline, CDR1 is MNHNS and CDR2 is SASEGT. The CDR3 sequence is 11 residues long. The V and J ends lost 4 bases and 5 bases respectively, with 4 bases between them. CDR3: CASSARDTQYF. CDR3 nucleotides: TGTGCCAGCAGTGCGAGAGATACGCAGTATTTT.